This T cell receptor beta chain is drawn from a study of cytomegalovirus exposure and HLA in healthy donors. Study-level information: Among the 350 to 500 donors who were genotyped, around 77% fell in the genetic ancestry cluster that is associated with self-reported Caucasian donors. General observations from the study: An analysis was carried out later, and it reportedly showed fewer N-insertions in an Asian-associated ancestry cluster than the approximately 700-donor mean.

60 Vbeta and 13 Jbeta primers were used in PCR. This table comes from immunoSEQ multiplex PCR, and its TCRdb copy is limited to in-frame clones, with some not included. This sample has about 120,000 clones, with around 78% found just once. The length of the CDR3 is 15 residues. Germline trimming cut 5 bases from V and 4 bases from J; bases unmatched to any gene: 10. CDR1 ENHRY and CDR2 SYGVKD come from the germline V gene. Details on this clone: The antigen remains unidentified.

The chain links TRBV10-3 to TRBJ2-7; 8 positions agree with TRBD1. The receptor was isolated from a woman under 40 in good health and CMV-seropositive. Sequences were obtained from PBMCs. Here the CDR3 DNA reads TGTGCCATCAGTAACCAACGGACAGGGAAATACGAGCAGTACTTC. Residues: CAISNQRTGKYEQYF.